Shown below are 11 T cell receptor beta chains from a single sample sequenced in a study of T-cell reconstitution after alpha-beta-depleted transplantation in children (dated by TCRdb to about 2016). No antigen has been assigned to these receptors. Taken with the paper, the label for time point translates to: day 60 (about 2 months) after transplantation. According to the study, the label for this sample's treatment or condition signals: allogeneic hematopoietic cell transplantation with graft depleted of TCRalphabeta T cells and CD19 B cells. Here is what the overall study found, with its caveats: About two months after transplant, the apparently early recovery of alphabetaT-cell counts reportedly depended on just several hundred clones that had expanded rapidly and came from non-depleted graft cells.

Library preparation was by PCR. The data were produced on an Illumina HiSeq 2500. Molecular barcoding was employed in the preparation of TCR libraries, with unique molecular identifiers being used to normalize TCRbeta repertoire quantification. TCRdb's own reprocessing of the public reads used fastp at Q25 and MiXCR and kept productive beta chains. Each CDR3 protein appears once, grouped with its most common genes and DNA. Present in this sample are fewer than 35,000 distinct CDR3 sequences, roughly 6.5% of which were seen just once. 27% of the sample rests with the top ten. The input for sequencing was peripheral blood, taken 60 days after TCRalphabeta/CD19-depleted stem cell transplant. The receptor set was obtained from a child younger than two who had a stem cell transplant for acute myeloid leukemia, so the T cells may come from the graft donor.

This clonotype has ten or more counts. The rearrangement links TRBV6-1 to TRBJ1-2; 12 bases line up with TRBD1. Per the germline V gene, CDR1 is MNHNS and CDR2 is SASEGT. V shed 6 bases and J 7 bases; nucleotides not matched to a gene: 9. The CDR3 loop spans 15 amino acids. CDR3 sequence reads: CASSIGGTGGRGYTF. CDR3 DNA: TGTGCCAGCAGCATCGGAGGGACAGGGGGCCGTGGCTACACCTTC.

This clonotype was recorded at least ten times. The rearrangement joins TRBV4-2 to TRBJ2-2; 10 bases fit TRBD1. In germline, CDR1 is LGHNA, CDR2 YNFKEQ. This CDR3 is 17 amino acids long. The junction had 5 bases not matched to a gene; V was cut back by 0 bases and J by 4 bases. CDR3 sequence reads: CASSQDRTGGFTGELFF. In nucleotides, the CDR3 is TGTGCCAGCAGCCAAGACCGGACAGGGGGTTTCACCGGGGAGCTGTTTTTT.

This clonotype occurred many times. V is TRBV2 and J is TRBJ2-3, with D possibly being TRBD1 (5 bases). The ends were cut back, 5 bases at V and 6 bases at J, with 12 bases in the middle. This CDR3 is 13 amino acids long. The germline V gene encodes CDR1 SNHLY and CDR2 FYNNEI. The CDR3 sequence: CASSSGRADTQYF. The DNA of the CDR3 is TGTGCCAGCAGTTCCGGCAGGGCCGATACGCAGTATTTT.

This clonotype was counted at least ten times. The rearrangement uses TRBV25-1 and TRBJ1-6, with a weak D call TRBD1 (6 bases). Trimming removed 0 bases at V and 10 bases at J, with 13 bases between. The CDR3 is 15 amino acids. CDR1 is MGHDK and CDR2 is SYGVNS in the germline V gene. The CDR3 DNA reads TGTGCCAGCAGTGAATATCACAGGGACGGCTCACCCCTCCACTTT. The encoded protein is CASSEYHRDGSPLHF.

The CDR3 coding sequence is TGTGCCAGCAGTTATCTGAGGGGTAGCAATCAGCCCCAGCATTTT. Residues: CASSYLRGSNQPQHF. The J gene is TRBJ1-5, the V gene TRBV12-3 or TRBV12-4; D possibly corresponds to TRBD1 (5 bases). Trimming took 4 bases from V and 0 from J, leaving 10 bases between them. The CDR3 runs to 15 residues.

This clonotype came up many times. The chain combines TRBV7-9 with TRBJ1-1; 7 bases agree with TRBD1. The CDR3 has 13 amino acids. V was pared by 7 bases and J by 2 bases, with 4 bases of the junction left unmatched. CDR1 and CDR2 (germline): SEHNR, FQNEAQ (reference sequence). The CDR3 protein is CASTGTANTEAFF. CDR3 DNA sequence: TGTGCCAGCACCGGGACAGCCAACACTGAAGCTTTCTTT.

This clonotype has ten or more counts. V usage is TRBV5-1 and J usage is TRBJ2-5, with 13 bases matching TRBD2. The CDR3 runs 16 residues. Trimming at V came to 3 bases and at J to 4 bases, leaving 6 bases not matched to a gene. Germline CDR1 is SGHRS and CDR2 is YFSETQ. CDR3 loop: CASSSGLAGFVETQYF. CDR3 nucleotide sequence: TGCGCCAGCAGCTCGGGACTAGCGGGATTCGTAGAGACCCAGTACTTC.

This clonotype was recorded at least ten times. The chain recombines TRBV7-7 with TRBJ2-1, with TRBD1 matching over 8 bases. The V gene's germline CDR1 is SSHAT and CDR2 FNYEAQ (reference sequence). The V and J ends lost 0 bases and 8 bases, in that order; junction bases with no gene match: 3. CDR3 length: 14 amino acids. CDR3 in amino acids: CASSLADRGYEQFF. The CDR3 DNA sequence: TGTGCCAGCAGCTTAGCCGACAGGGGCTATGAGCAGTTCTTC. Full variable domain (remainder filled in from reference TRBV7-7 and TRBJ2-1): GAGVSQSPRYKVTKRGQDVTLRCDPISSHATLYWYQQALGQGPEFLTYFNYEAQPDKSGLPSDRFSAERPEGSISTLTIQRTEQRDSAMYRCASSLADRGYEQFFGPGTRLTVL.

This clonotype was detected many times. The chain employs TRBV7-9 and TRBJ2-4; D may be TRBD1 (5 bases). CDR1 SEHNR and CDR2 FQNEAQ come from the germline V gene (reference sequence). Trimming pared 1 base from V and 0 bases from J, leaving 10 bases between. CDR3 size: 16 residues. CDR3: CASSLGQTLAKNIQYF. The DNA of the CDR3 is TGTGCCAGCAGCTTAGGACAGACTCTAGCCAAAAACATTCAGTACTTC.

Relative to its sample, this clonotype is medium-sized. V usage is TRBV20-1 and J usage is TRBJ2-3, with TRBD2 matching over 10 bases. Germline V lookup: CDR1 DFQATT, CDR2 SNEGSKA (reference sequence). With 0 bases clipped from V and 2 bases from J, the junction kept 5 bases outside the gene matches. The CDR3 is 16 residues long. This CDR3 is CSARDLLAGTTDTQYF. CDR3 sequence (DNA): TGCAGTGCTAGAGATCTACTAGCGGGAACCACAGATACGCAGTATTTT.

This clonotype has at least ten counts. The chain uses TRBV14 and TRBJ2-2; a weak D match, TRBD1 (6 bases). Trimming took 6 bases from V and 7 from J, leaving 15 bases between them. The CDR3 length is 14 residues. Looked up from germline, CDR1 is SGHDN and CDR2 is FVKESK. The CDR3 protein is CASRGRGVVGELFF. The CDR3 nucleotides are TGTGCCAGCAGAGGCAGGGGAGTTGTCGGGGAGCTGTTTTTT.